A selection of T cell receptor beta chains follows, all from one sample in a study of early T cells in non-severe SARS-CoV-2 infection. TCRdb processed the 5' RACE reads anew with MiXCR; each CDR3 protein has one entry. The sample includes about 26,000 distinct CDR3 sequences, about 4.5% of them seen just once. Sample: whole blood. The receptors here all came from an adult who was a healthcare worker with PCR-confirmed SARS-CoV-2 infection or an uninfected control (not recorded which). Each CDR3 is given with its conserved first and last residue. D genes are given only for firm matches. Part of the rows lack a size; the others show once, few, many or a class for expanded clones.

clone_size	v_call	j_call	d_call	cdr3_length	cdr3_aa	cdr3_nt
many	TRBV12-5	TRBJ2-3	TRBD2	14	CASGKTSVGDTQYF	TGTGCTAGTGGTAAGACTAGCGTGGGAGATACGCAGTATTTT
many	TRBV2	TRBJ2-2	NA	15	CASTEGEENTGELFF	TGTGCCAGCACCGAAGGGGAGGAGAACACCGGGGAGCTGTTTTTT
many	TRBV11-2	TRBJ2-1	NA	15	CASTPSGTSYNEQFF	TGTGCCAGCACCCCGAGTGGGACCTCCTACAATGAGCAGTTCTTC
many	TRBV12-3/TRBV12-4	TRBJ2-3	TRBD2	14	CASRLAGYTDTQYF	TGTGCCAGCAGGTTAGCGGGGTACACAGATACGCAGTATTTT
many	TRBV12-3/TRBV12-4	TRBJ2-7	NA	14	CASSLQTREYEQYF	TGTGCCAGCAGTCTTCAGACCCGGGAATACGAGCAGTACTTC
many	TRBV19	TRBJ2-3	NA	14	CASSVGVGTDTQYF	TGTGCCAGTAGTGTAGGTGTCGGCACAGATACGCAGTATTTT
many	TRBV20-1	TRBJ2-5	NA	13	CSARDGGQETQYF	TGCAGTGCTAGAGACGGGGGCCAAGAGACCCAGTACTTC
many	TRBV28	TRBJ2-7	TRBD1	13	CASSYRGVYEQYF	TGTGCCAGCAGTTACAGGGGGGTGTACGAGCAGTACTTC
NA	TRBV28	TRBJ2-7	TRBD1	13	CATVRGLTYEQYF	TGTGCCACCGTCAGGGGGCTGACCTACGAGCAGTACTTC
medium-sized	TRBV11-2	TRBJ2-3	TRBD1	16	CASSFLGQGGTDTQYF	TGTGCCAGCAGCTTTCTAGGACAGGGGGGTACAGATACGCAGTATTTT
many	TRBV4-1	TRBJ2-7	NA	15	CASSQDSALATEQYF	TGCGCCAGCAGCCAAGATTCGGCACTAGCAACGGAGCAGTACTTC
many	TRBV5-1	TRBJ2-1	NA	14	CASSLGGEYNEQFF	TGCGCCAGCAGCTTAGGGGGGGAGTACAATGAGCAGTTCTTC
many	TRBV24-1	TRBJ2-1	NA	14	CATSVSGYYNEQFF	TGTGCCACCAGTGTATCAGGATACTACAATGAGCAGTTCTTC
many	TRBV6-2/TRBV6-3	TRBJ2-7	NA	15	CASSPLLLQGYEQYF	TGTGCCAGCAGTCCCCTGCTATTGCAGGGCTACGAGCAGTACTTC
few	TRBV25-1	TRBJ2-7	TRBD1	13	CASRSQGAHEQYF	TGTGCCAGCAGAAGTCAGGGGGCCCACGAGCAGTACTTC
many	TRBV20-1	TRBJ1-5	NA	11	CSAGQGQPQHF	TGCAGTGCTGGGCAAGGACAGCCCCAGCATTTT
many	TRBV28	TRBJ2-7	NA	14	CASSFPGRPYEQYF	TGTGCCAGCAGTTTTCCCGGGAGACCCTACGAGCAGTACTTC
many	TRBV7-2	TRBJ2-3	NA	14	CASSLARNTDTQYF	TGTGCCAGCAGCTTAGCACGTAACACAGATACGCAGTATTTT
many	TRBV7-2	TRBJ2-5	NA	14	CASSLNRPAQTQYF	TGTGCCAGCAGCTTGAACAGGCCGGCACAGACCCAGTACTTC
many	TRBV30	TRBJ2-1	TRBD2	15	CAWSVRLAHYNEQFF	TGTGCCTGGAGTGTACGACTAGCGCACTACAATGAGCAGTTCTTC
many	TRBV28	TRBJ2-7	TRBD1	15	CASSQPGQGSYEQYF	TGTGCCAGCAGTCAACCCGGACAGGGTTCCTACGAGCAGTACTTC
many	TRBV12-3/TRBV12-4	TRBJ2-5	NA	15	CASSPIGDGQETQYF	TGTGCCAGCAGTCCCATCGGGGACGGACAAGAGACCCAGTACTTC
many	TRBV15	TRBJ1-4	NA	15	CATSRDRTANEKLFF	TGTGCCACCAGCAGAGATAGGACAGCTAATGAAAAACTGTTTTTT
many	TRBV28	TRBJ1-5	NA	14	CASSRRVGNQPQHF	TGTGCCAGCAGTCGAAGGGTAGGGAATCAGCCCCAGCATTTT
many	TRBV9	TRBJ2-3	NA	15	CASSVEGRGGDTQYF	TGTGCCAGCAGCGTAGAAGGCAGGGGAGGGGATACGCAGTATTTT
medium-sized	TRBV10-1	TRBJ2-5	TRBD2	14	CASSEAGEGETQYF	TGCGCCAGCAGTGAGGCCGGGGAGGGAGAGACCCAGTACTTC
many	TRBV27	TRBJ1-3	TRBD1	20	CASSSTPGTGRRGSGNTIYF	TGTGCCAGCAGTTCAACTCCCGGGACAGGGAGGAGAGGCTCTGGAAACACCATATATTTT